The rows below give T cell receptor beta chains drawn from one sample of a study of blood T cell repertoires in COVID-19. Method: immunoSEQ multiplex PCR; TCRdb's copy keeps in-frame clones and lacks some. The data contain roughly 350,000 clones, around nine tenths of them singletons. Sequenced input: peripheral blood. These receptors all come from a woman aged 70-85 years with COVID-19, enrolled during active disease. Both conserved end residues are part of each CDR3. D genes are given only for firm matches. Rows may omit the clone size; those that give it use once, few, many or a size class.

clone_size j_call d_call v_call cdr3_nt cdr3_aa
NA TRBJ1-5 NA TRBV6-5 TGTGCCAGCAGTTCCCGGGATTCCCAGCCCCAGCATTTT CASSSRDSQPQHF
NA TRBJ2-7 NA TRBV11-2 TGTGCCAGCAGCATTTCTAGCAGGAAAGAGCAGTACTTC CASSISSRKEQYF
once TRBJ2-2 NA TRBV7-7 TGTGCCAGCAGCTTAGGACAGGCCGGGGAGCTGTTTTTT CASSLGQAGELFF
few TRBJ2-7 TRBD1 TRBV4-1 TGCGCCAGCAGCCAAGCCCCGGGACAGGGCTACGAGCAGTACTTC CASSQAPGQGYEQYF
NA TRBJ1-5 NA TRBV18 TGTGCCAGCTCACCACTAGGGGGTGATCAGCCCCAGCATTTT CASSPLGGDQPQHF
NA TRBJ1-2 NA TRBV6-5 TGTGCCAGCAGCAGCGGACCGCGGGGCTACACCTTC CASSSGPRGYTF
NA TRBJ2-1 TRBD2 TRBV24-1 TGTGCCACCAGTGCTGCGGGGGGCCTAAATGAGCAGTTCTTC CATSAAGGLNEQFF
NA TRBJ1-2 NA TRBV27 TGTGCCAGCAGGCCAGGGGCCCTTAACTATGGCTACACCTTC CASRPGALNYGYTF
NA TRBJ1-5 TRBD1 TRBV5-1 TGCGCCAGCAGCTTTACAGGGGGCGGCAATCAGCCCCAGCATTTT CASSFTGGGNQPQHF
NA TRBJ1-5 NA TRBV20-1 TGCAGTGCTAGTAAGGGGACTGGGGGATCCCCCCAGCATTTT CSASKGTGGSPQHF
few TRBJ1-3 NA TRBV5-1 TGCGCCAGCAGCTCGACAGGTACCTCTGGAAACACCATATATTTT CASSSTGTSGNTIYF
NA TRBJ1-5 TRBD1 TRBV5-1 TGCGCCAGCAGCTTGGGGACAGGGGAGACTCAGCCCCAGCATTTT CASSLGTGETQPQHF
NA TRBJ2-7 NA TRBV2 TGTGCCAGCATGGGGGACACCTCCTACGAGCAGTACTTC CASMGDTSYEQYF
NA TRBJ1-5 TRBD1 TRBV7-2 TGTGCCAGCAGCCTGGGTACAGGGGAATGGCAGCCCCAGCATTTT CASSLGTGEWQPQHF
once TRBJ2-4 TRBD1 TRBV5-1 TGCGCCAGCAGCTTGGTTGGGACAGGACCCGTCGCCAAAAACATTCAGTACTTC CASSLVGTGPVAKNIQYF
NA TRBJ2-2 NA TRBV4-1 TGCGCCAGCAGCCAATTGGGAGTTGGGACCGGGGAGCTGTTTTTT CASSQLGVGTGELFF